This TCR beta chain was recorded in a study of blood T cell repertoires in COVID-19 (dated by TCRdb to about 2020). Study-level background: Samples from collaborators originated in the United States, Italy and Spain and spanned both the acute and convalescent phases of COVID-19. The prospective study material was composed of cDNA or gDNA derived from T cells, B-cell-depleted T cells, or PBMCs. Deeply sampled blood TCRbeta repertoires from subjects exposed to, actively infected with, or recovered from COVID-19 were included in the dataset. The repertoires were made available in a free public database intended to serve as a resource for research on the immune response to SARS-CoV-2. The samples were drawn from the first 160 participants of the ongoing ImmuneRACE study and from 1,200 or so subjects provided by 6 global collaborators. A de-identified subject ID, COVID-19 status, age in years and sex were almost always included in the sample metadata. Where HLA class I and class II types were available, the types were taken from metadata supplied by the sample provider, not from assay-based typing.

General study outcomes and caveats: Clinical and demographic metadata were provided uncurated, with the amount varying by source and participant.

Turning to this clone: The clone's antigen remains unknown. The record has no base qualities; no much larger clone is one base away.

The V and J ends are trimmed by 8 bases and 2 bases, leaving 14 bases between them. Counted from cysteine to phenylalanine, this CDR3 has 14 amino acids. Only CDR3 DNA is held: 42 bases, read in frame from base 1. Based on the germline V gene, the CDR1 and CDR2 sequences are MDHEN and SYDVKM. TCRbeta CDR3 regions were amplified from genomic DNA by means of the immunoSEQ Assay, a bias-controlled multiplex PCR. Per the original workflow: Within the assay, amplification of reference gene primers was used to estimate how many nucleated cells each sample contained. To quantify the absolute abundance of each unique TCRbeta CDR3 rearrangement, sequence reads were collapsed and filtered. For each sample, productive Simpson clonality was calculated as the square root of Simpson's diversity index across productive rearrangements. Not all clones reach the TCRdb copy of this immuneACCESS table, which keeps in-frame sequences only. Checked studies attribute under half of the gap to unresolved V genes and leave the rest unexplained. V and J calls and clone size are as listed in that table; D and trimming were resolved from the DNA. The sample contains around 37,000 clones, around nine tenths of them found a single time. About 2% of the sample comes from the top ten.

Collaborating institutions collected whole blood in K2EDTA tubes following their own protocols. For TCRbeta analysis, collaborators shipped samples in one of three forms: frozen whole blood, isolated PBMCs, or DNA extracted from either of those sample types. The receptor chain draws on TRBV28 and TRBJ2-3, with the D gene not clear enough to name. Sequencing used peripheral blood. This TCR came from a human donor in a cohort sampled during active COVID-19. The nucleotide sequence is TGTGCCAGCGGCAGACTGCTTATCACAGATACGCAGTATTTT. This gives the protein CASGRLLITDTQYF.